This T cell receptor beta chain was identified in a study of OX40 agonist ivuxolimab in advanced cancers. The ends were cut back, 6 bases at V and 5 bases at J, with 8 bases in the middle. The CDR3 runs 12 residues. CDR1 is MNHEY, CDR2 SMNVEV, per germline (reference sequence). At cycle 4 day 1, cycle 7 day 1, and baseline, blood was sampled. TCRdb's copy holds only in-frame clones and misses some; the assay was immunoSEQ multiplex PCR. Of 47,000 or so clones in the sample, more than 75% are singletons; the top ten hold about 11%. The material was CD4+ or CD8+ T cells sorted from blood, obtained in a trial of the OX40 agonist ivuxolimab. This chain joins TRBV27 and TRBJ2-1; D not certain. The TCR was taken from an adult with an advanced solid tumor such as melanoma, head and neck, liver or kidney cancer. The CDR3 protein is CASSSINNEQFF. Here the CDR3 DNA reads TGTGCCAGCAGCTCCATCAACAATGAGCAGTTCTTC.